The subject of this entry is one T cell receptor (beta chain). The record originates from a study of regulatory T cells in long-lasting Graves disease. The time point was: newly diagnosed GD, antithyroid drugs for less than 3 months. PBMC-extracted RNA yielded the TCR library. Arm-PCR with iRepertoire HTBI primers amplified the CDR3 regions for these TCR beta libraries. Using its own MiXCR run on the multiplex PCR reads, TCRdb lists one record per CDR3 protein. In the table there are about 220,000 distinct CDR3 sequences, approximately 20% of which are singletons. Germline CDR1 LNHDA, CDR2 SQIVND (reference sequence). Trimming left V 3 bases short and J 4 bases short, with 16 bases between. CDR3 length equals 16 residues.

The material was peripheral blood mononuclear cells (PBMCs), obtained at new diagnosis, from a patient treated with antithyroid drugs. The chain joins TRBV19 to TRBJ1-5; perhaps TRBD1 as D (6 bases). This clonotype was sampled from a female donor with Graves disease. CDR3 sequence: CASSIYGTQANQPQHF. Written as DNA, the CDR3 is TGTGCCAGTAGTATTTACGGGACACAGGCAAATCAGCCCCAGCATTTT.